Listed below are T cell receptor beta chains from one sample, sequenced in a study of human T cells and chemical hapten exposure. TCRdb fed the RACE reads into MiXCR, producing one record per CDR3 protein. The sample has 45,000 to 65,000 distinct CDR3 sequences, 9.9% seen once. The source material was whole blood, sampled in connection with sensitization to the hapten diphenylcyclopropenone (DPC). These receptors came from a man aged 35 to 55 with alopecia areata. Some clones in this sample may be carry-over from other donors' samples. Both conserved end residues are part of each CDR3. The D gene is left open where the match is weak. The size field is filled for only some rows; it gives once, few, many or a size class.

DNA,CDR3,V,D,size,J
TGTGCCAGCAGCCCTTGGACAGGGAACCACAATGAGCAGTTCTTC,CASSPWTGNHNEQFF,TRBV9,TRBD1,-,TRBJ2-1
TGTGCCAGCAGTTTGTTTACCGGGACTAGCGAATACAATGAGCAGTTCTTC,CASSLFTGTSEYNEQFF,TRBV27,TRBD2,-,TRBJ2-1
TGTGCCAGCAGTTCGTCCGGGACCCCCTCCGGGGAGCTGTTTTTT,CASSSSGTPSGELFF,TRBV6-2/TRBV6-3,-,many,TRBJ2-2
TGTGCCAGCAGCTTAGTGACTAGCGGGAGTAATGAGCAGTTCTTC,CASSLVTSGSNEQFF,TRBV7-9,TRBD2,few,TRBJ2-1
TGTGCCAGCAGCTTGGGGACTAGCTACACAGATACGCAGTATTTT,CASSLGTSYTDTQYF,TRBV7-9,TRBD2,-,TRBJ2-3
TGTGCCAGCAGTTTTCAGGGCTTGGAGACCCAGTACTTC,CASSFQGLETQYF,TRBV27,-,many,TRBJ2-5
TGTGCCAGCAGTTCCCCGGGACAGGGGGCTTACGAGCAGTACTTC,CASSSPGQGAYEQYF,TRBV28,TRBD1,many,TRBJ2-7
TGCAGCGGGGGAGCCGATGAGCAGTTCTTC,CSGGADEQFF,TRBV29-1,-,-,TRBJ2-1
TGTGCCAGCAGTTCCTTTAGGTCTGGGGCCAACGTCCTGACTTTC,CASSSFRSGANVLTF,TRBV6-5,-,many,TRBJ2-6
TGTGCCAGCAGTTTCTACACCCCGCCGGGACTAGCGGGCCTATCCTACAATGAGCAGTTCTTC,CASSFYTPPGLAGLSYNEQFF,TRBV28,TRBD2,-,TRBJ2-1
TGTGCCAGCAGCCAAGGACTAAAAAACTACGAGCAGTACTTC,CASSQGLKNYEQYF,TRBV6-5,-,few,TRBJ2-7
TGCGCCAGCAGCCACACCGGGACAGGGGTTTCCGGGGCCAACGTCCTGACTTTC,CASSHTGTGVSGANVLTF,TRBV4-3,TRBD1,-,TRBJ2-6
TGTGCCAGTAATGGCCTTGGGGCTACCACAGATACGCAGTATTTT,CASNGLGATTDTQYF,TRBV19,-,many,TRBJ2-3
TGTGCCAGCAGTTTCCTAGCGGGAGCGTACACAGATACGCAGTATTTT,CASSFLAGAYTDTQYF,TRBV27,TRBD2,many,TRBJ2-3
TGTGCCAGCAGCTCACAGGGACCAGATACGCAGTATTTT,CASSSQGPDTQYF,TRBV7-9,-,many,TRBJ2-3
TGTGCCAGCAGCTTAGCGGGGGCCCAAGAGACCCAGTACTTC,CASSLAGAQETQYF,TRBV7-9,-,-,TRBJ2-5
TGTGCAAGTCGCTTACCCGACAGGGTCTACGAGCAGTACTTC,CASRLPDRVYEQYF,TRBV12-2,-,few,TRBJ2-7
TGTGCCAGCAGCTCAGGGGTTGGTGGGGCCAACGTCCTGACTTTC,CASSSGVGGANVLTF,TRBV7-2,-,-,TRBJ2-6
TGTGCCAGCAGCCACATGCCCTGGGACAGATCCCAAGAGACCCAGTACTTC,CASSHMPWDRSQETQYF,TRBV7-6,TRBD1,many,TRBJ2-5
TGTGCCAGCAGCAAAAAGGCGGGAGGACCGTTCTTC,CASSKKAGGPFF,TRBV21-1,-,many,TRBJ2-1
TGTGCCAGCAGTCCTCAGGATTTCTACAATGAGCAGTTCTTC,CASSPQDFYNEQFF,TRBV28,-,few,TRBJ2-1
TGTGCCAGCAGCTCCCCCGGCACAGATACGCAGTATTTT,CASSSPGTDTQYF,TRBV11-2,-,few,TRBJ2-3